These T cell receptor beta chains were read from a single sample in a study of T cells in Graves' hyperthyroidism and ophthalmopathy. MiXCR, run by TCRdb on the multiplex PCR reads, gives a single entry per CDR3 protein. The sample contains 340,000 or so distinct CDR3 sequences, about 20% of which appear only once. The specimen was blood. The source of these receptors is a woman in her 50s with Graves' hyperthyroidism. Each CDR3 is given with its conserved first and last residue. The order of the fields is V gene, D gene, clone size, J gene, CDR3 protein, CDR3 DNA. The D gene is left open where the match is weak. Size values are once, few and many counts, or a class for expanded clones, and some rows have none.

v_gene: TRBV11-2; d_gene: -; abundance: few; j_gene: TRBJ2-1; CDR3aa: CASGMLGEQFF; CDR3nt: TGTGCCAGTGGGATGTTGGGCGAGCAGTTCTTC
v_gene: TRBV6-6; d_gene: -; abundance: -; j_gene: TRBJ1-4; CDR3aa: CASSYSWVTTNEKLFF; CDR3nt: TGTGCCAGCAGTTACTCGTGGGTTACGACTAATGAAAAACTGTTTTTT
v_gene: TRBV20-1; d_gene: -; abundance: few; j_gene: TRBJ1-2; CDR3aa: CSATEEGNYGYTF; CDR3nt: TGCAGTGCTACAGAAGAGGGAAACTATGGCTACACCTTC
v_gene: TRBV20-1; d_gene: -; abundance: -; j_gene: TRBJ2-5; CDR3aa: CSARVATETQYF; CDR3nt: TGCAGTGCTAGAGTAGCGACGGAGACCCAGTACTTC
v_gene: TRBV6-1; d_gene: TRBD2; abundance: few; j_gene: TRBJ2-7; CDR3aa: CASSEAGGSGSPYEQYF; CDR3nt: TGTGCCAGCAGTGAAGCGGGGGGTAGCGGGAGCCCCTACGAGCAGTACTTC
v_gene: TRBV6-1; d_gene: -; abundance: -; j_gene: TRBJ1-4; CDR3aa: CASRGGTNEKLFF; CDR3nt: TGTGCCAGCAGAGGGGGGACTAATGAAAAACTGTTTTTT
v_gene: TRBV28; d_gene: -; abundance: few; j_gene: TRBJ2-6; CDR3aa: CASSLGLVYSGANVLTF; CDR3nt: TGTGCCAGCAGTTTGGGGTTGGTGTACTCTGGGGCCAACGTCCTGACTTTC
v_gene: TRBV6-2/TRBV6-3; d_gene: TRBD2; abundance: few; j_gene: TRBJ2-2; CDR3aa: CASRISGGADTGELFF; CDR3nt: TGTGCCAGCAGGATCAGCGGGGGGGCTGACACCGGGGAGCTGTTTTTT
v_gene: TRBV2; d_gene: TRBD1; abundance: -; j_gene: TRBJ1-2; CDR3aa: CASSEGQRYRVRGGYTF; CDR3nt: TGTGCCAGCAGCGAGGGACAGCGATATAGAGTCCGCGGAGGCTACACCTTC
v_gene: TRBV7-8; d_gene: -; abundance: -; j_gene: TRBJ2-2; CDR3aa: CASSQNRDSRDGELFF; CDR3nt: TGTGCCAGCAGCCAGAACCGGGATAGCAGGGACGGGGAGCTGTTTTTT
v_gene: TRBV2; d_gene: -; abundance: few; j_gene: TRBJ2-1; CDR3aa: CATQGGSGHNEQFF; CDR3nt: TGTGCCACTCAGGGGGGGTCCGGCCACAATGAGCAGTTCTTC
v_gene: TRBV18; d_gene: -; abundance: few; j_gene: TRBJ2-5; CDR3aa: CASSPPGSGGETQYF; CDR3nt: TGTGCCAGCTCACCACCGGGGTCTGGTGGGGAGACCCAGTACTTC
v_gene: TRBV5-1; d_gene: -; abundance: -; j_gene: TRBJ1-1; CDR3aa: CASSLRGVSTEAFF; CDR3nt: TGCGCCAGCAGCTTGAGAGGAGTCAGTACTGAAGCTTTCTTT
v_gene: TRBV7-9; d_gene: -; abundance: few; j_gene: TRBJ2-7; CDR3aa: CASSLPETGTYEQYF; CDR3nt: TGTGCCAGCAGCTTACCCGAGACAGGAACCTACGAGCAGTACTTC
v_gene: TRBV24-1; d_gene: TRBD2; abundance: few; j_gene: TRBJ2-5; CDR3aa: CATSASGDGETQYF; CDR3nt: TGTGCCACCAGTGCTAGCGGAGACGGAGAGACCCAGTACTTC
v_gene: TRBV20-1; d_gene: -; abundance: many; j_gene: TRBJ2-3; CDR3aa: CSVFTATDTQYF; CDR3nt: TGCAGTGTGTTTACAGCCACAGATACGCAGTATTTT
v_gene: TRBV30; d_gene: -; abundance: few; j_gene: TRBJ1-2; CDR3aa: CAWTPGQSVLYGYTF; CDR3nt: TGTGCCTGGACCCCGGGACAATCAGTCCTCTATGGCTACACCTTC
v_gene: TRBV2; d_gene: -; abundance: -; j_gene: TRBJ1-2; CDR3aa: CASEEGGWRGYTF; CDR3nt: TGTGCCAGCGAGGAGGGAGGGTGGAGAGGCTACACCTTC
v_gene: TRBV20-1; d_gene: -; abundance: many; j_gene: TRBJ2-1; CDR3aa: CSADSYSYNEQFF; CDR3nt: TGCAGTGCCGACTCGTACTCCTACAATGAGCAGTTCTTC
v_gene: TRBV6-5; d_gene: -; abundance: -; j_gene: TRBJ2-7; CDR3aa: CASSYSASANYEQYF; CDR3nt: TGTGCCAGCAGTTACTCGGCTAGCGCAAACTACGAGCAGTACTTC
v_gene: TRBV7-9; d_gene: -; abundance: -; j_gene: TRBJ1-5; CDR3aa: CAGPQRICQPQHF; CDR3nt: TGTGCCGGACCACAAAGGATTTGTCAGCCCCAGCATTTT
v_gene: TRBV11-2; d_gene: -; abundance: -; j_gene: TRBJ2-5; CDR3aa: CASSQDRQEWETQYF; CDR3nt: TGTGCCAGCAGCCAAGATCGCCAGGAGTGGGAGACCCAGTACTTC
v_gene: TRBV6-6; d_gene: TRBD1; abundance: few; j_gene: TRBJ2-2; CDR3aa: CASSYSSQGAYTGELFF; CDR3nt: TGTGCCAGCAGTTACTCGTCACAGGGGGCATACACCGGGGAGCTGTTTTTT
v_gene: TRBV27; d_gene: -; abundance: few; j_gene: TRBJ2-7; CDR3aa: CASSPFPGGNYEQYF; CDR3nt: TGTGCCAGCAGTCCCTTCCCGGGGGGCAACTACGAGCAGTACTTC
v_gene: TRBV7-2; d_gene: -; abundance: many; j_gene: TRBJ2-5; CDR3aa: CASSLEREETQYF; CDR3nt: TGTGCCAGCAGCTTAGAAAGGGAAGAGACCCAGTACTTC
v_gene: TRBV7-9; d_gene: -; abundance: few; j_gene: TRBJ2-7; CDR3aa: CASSLVKVHEQYF; CDR3nt: TGTGCCAGCAGCTTAGTAAAGGTACACGAGCAGTACTTC
v_gene: TRBV5-4; d_gene: -; abundance: -; j_gene: TRBJ2-4; CDR3aa: CASSLAGEKNIQYF; CDR3nt: TGTGCCAGCAGCTTGGCGGGGGAGAAAAACATTCAGTACTTC
v_gene: TRBV5-4; d_gene: TRBD2; abundance: -; j_gene: TRBJ2-2; CDR3aa: CASSLAIGGGQTGELFF; CDR3nt: TGTGCCAGCAGCTTGGCCATTGGGGGAGGGCAAACCGGGGAGCTGTTTTTT
v_gene: TRBV6-1; d_gene: -; abundance: few; j_gene: TRBJ1-5; CDR3aa: CASSVVRGPLIPQHF; CDR3nt: TGTGCCAGCAGTGTAGTTCGGGGTCCTCTTATACCCCAGCATTTT
v_gene: TRBV28; d_gene: TRBD2; abundance: many; j_gene: TRBJ2-1; CDR3aa: CASSPRLAGVREQFF; CDR3nt: TGTGCCAGCAGTCCCCGACTAGCGGGAGTACGGGAGCAGTTCTTC
v_gene: TRBV20-1; d_gene: TRBD2; abundance: -; j_gene: TRBJ2-5; CDR3aa: CSALAGIETQYF; CDR3nt: TGCAGTGCCCTAGCGGGGATAGAGACCCAGTACTTC
v_gene: TRBV20-1; d_gene: TRBD1; abundance: few; j_gene: TRBJ1-6; CDR3aa: CSARDRLAGGLSPLHF; CDR3nt: TGCAGTGCTAGAGATAGACTGGCAGGGGGATTATCACCCCTCCACTTT
v_gene: TRBV5-1; d_gene: TRBD2; abundance: few; j_gene: TRBJ2-1; CDR3aa: CASGPGLAGGPATYNEQFF; CDR3nt: TGCGCCAGCGGACCGGGACTAGCGGGAGGTCCCGCTACTTACAATGAGCAGTTCTTC
v_gene: TRBV7-8; d_gene: TRBD1; abundance: -; j_gene: TRBJ1-3; CDR3aa: CASSIRDSGNTIYF; CDR3nt: TGTGCCAGCAGTATCCGGGACAGTGGAAACACCATATATTTT
v_gene: TRBV20-1; d_gene: -; abundance: -; j_gene: TRBJ2-7; CDR3aa: CSAREDEQYF; CDR3nt: TGCAGTGCTAGAGAGGACGAGCAGTACTTC
v_gene: TRBV5-1; d_gene: TRBD1; abundance: many; j_gene: TRBJ2-1; CDR3aa: CASSSGQGARNEQFF; CDR3nt: TGCGCCAGCAGCTCTGGACAGGGTGCAAGAAATGAGCAGTTCTTC